This is a list of T cell receptor beta chains from one sample in a study of blood T cell repertoires in COVID-19. Assay: immunoSEQ multiplex PCR; the TCRdb copy retains only in-frame clones and omits some. The data contain about 270,000 clones, roughly 84% of them singletons. Sequencing used peripheral blood. These TCRs come from a young woman with acute or convalescent COVID-19. Both conserved end residues are part of each CDR3. The D gene is left open where the match is weak. Not every row has a clone size; where given, it reads once, few, many or a size class.

TGTGCCAGCAGTCTCCGAGGCAGGGGGCGCTCCACCGGGGAGCTGTTTTTT | CASSLRGRGRSTGELFF | TRBD1 | 17 | TRBJ2-2 | TRBV6-2/TRBV6-3 | -
TGTGCCAGCAGCTTAGGAGAGACTAGCGGGAGCACAGATACGCAGTATTTT | CASSLGETSGSTDTQYF | TRBD2 | 17 | TRBJ2-3 | TRBV7-9 | -
TGTGCCAGCAGCTACCTGGGACGAACAGGGGGCAGAGCTTTCTTT | CASSYLGRTGGRAFF | TRBD1 | 15 | TRBJ1-1 | TRBV28 | -
TGTGCCAGCAGTTCGGCACAGGGGATTTGGGTACAAAATGAGCAGTTCTTC | CASSSAQGIWVQNEQFF | TRBD1 | 17 | TRBJ2-1 | TRBV6-2/TRBV6-3 | -
TGTGCCAGCAGAAAAGCGGGAGGGGTCTACAATGAGCAGTTCTTC | CASRKAGGVYNEQFF | TRBD2 | 15 | TRBJ2-1 | TRBV27 | -
TGTGCCAGCAGCCGAGGGACTAGCGGATACACCGGGGAGCTGTTTTTT | CASSRGTSGYTGELFF | TRBD2 | 16 | TRBJ2-2 | TRBV5-4 | -
TGTGCCAGTACCCCGGGGGCTAGCGGTCCGAAGACCCAGTACTTC | CASTPGASGPKTQYF | - | 15 | TRBJ2-5 | TRBV7-9 | few
TGTGCCAGCAGCCAAGACCGGAGGGGACTAGCGGGAGGGAGCCGCTACGAGCAGTACTTC | CASSQDRRGLAGGSRYEQYF | TRBD2 | 20 | TRBJ2-7 | TRBV3-1/TRBV3-2 | -
TGTGCCAGCAGCCTCACGACGACAGAATATTCCTATGGCTACACCTTC | CASSLTTTEYSYGYTF | - | 16 | TRBJ1-2 | TRBV7-9 | -
TGTTTCTGGGTACGGGACTATGAGCAGTTCTTC | CFWVRDYEQFF | - | 11 | TRBJ2-1 | TRBV27 | -
TGTGCCAGCAGTGAAGCGGATGCAGGGTCGTTCTATGGCTACACCTTC | CASSEADAGSFYGYTF | - | 16 | TRBJ1-2 | TRBV2 | few
TGCGCCAGCAGCCAAGGGACAGGGGGGAGTAGCACAGATACGCAGTATTTT | CASSQGTGGSSTDTQYF | TRBD1 | 17 | TRBJ2-3 | TRBV4-3 | once
TGTGCCAGCAGCTTAGACGGAGGGAACACTGAAGCTTTCTTT | CASSLDGGNTEAFF | - | 14 | TRBJ1-1 | TRBV7-6 | -
TGTGCCAGCAGCGGGACAGGGGGGGACTATGGCTACACCTTC | CASSGTGGDYGYTF | TRBD1 | 14 | TRBJ1-2 | TRBV9 | -
TGTGCCAGCAGTGAGCCTTTGGGCGAAAAACTGTTTTTT | CASSEPLGEKLFF | - | 13 | TRBJ1-4 | TRBV7-9 | -
TGTGCCTACGAAAGGGGGCCTTACAATGAGCAGTTCTTC | CAYERGPYNEQFF | TRBD1 | 13 | TRBJ2-1 | TRBV7-9 | once
TGTGCCAGCAGGGGACAGGGAGTCTACGAGCAGTACTTC | CASRGQGVYEQYF | TRBD1 | 13 | TRBJ2-7 | TRBV25-1 | -
TGTGCCAGCGGATGGGCAGGTTCCTACGAGCAGTACTTC | CASGWAGSYEQYF | - | 13 | TRBJ2-7 | TRBV27 | -
TGTGCCATCAGTCAGGGGGCCCTTCAGCCCCAGCATTTT | CAISQGALQPQHF | TRBD1 | 13 | TRBJ1-5 | TRBV10-3 | -
TGCGCCAGCAGCTTGCTAGCGGAGGCAAATGAGCAGTTCTTC | CASSLLAEANEQFF | TRBD2 | 14 | TRBJ2-1 | TRBV5-1 | -
TGTGCCAGCAGCCCCTCGGGGATAGCCTACGAGCAGTACTTC | CASSPSGIAYEQYF | - | 14 | TRBJ2-7 | TRBV7-2 | -
TGTGCCAGCTCACCACCGGGACAGGGTACGTCCGAGCAGTACTTC | CASSPPGQGTSEQYF | TRBD1 | 15 | TRBJ2-7 | TRBV18 | -
TGCGCCAGCGCCGTTGAGCGTTCTGGTGAGCAGTTCTTC | CASAVERSGEQFF | - | 13 | TRBJ2-1 | TRBV5-1 | -
TGTGCCAGCGGTCAGGGGAATGGAAATCAGCCCCAGCATTTT | CASGQGNGNQPQHF | - | 14 | TRBJ1-5 | TRBV9 | -
TGTGCCAGCAGCTCCGGGACAGGGGGGGAGACCCAGTACTTC | CASSSGTGGETQYF | TRBD1 | 14 | TRBJ2-5 | TRBV7-2 | -
TGTGCCAGCAGCCAAGATCTCGGCACAGATACGCAGTATTTT | CASSQDLGTDTQYF | - | 14 | TRBJ2-3 | TRBV3-1/TRBV3-2 | -
TGTGCCAGCTCACCACTATTTGGGGGCGGTGAAGCTTTCTTT | CASSPLFGGGEAFF | - | 14 | TRBJ1-1 | TRBV18 | -
TGTGCCAGCAGCTTTTCCCAGAACACCGGGGAGCTGTTTTTT | CASSFSQNTGELFF | - | 14 | TRBJ2-2 | TRBV11-2 | -
TGTGCCAGCAGCTTAGGCGGGGGGCTAGCAACAGATACGCAGTATTTT | CASSLGGGLATDTQYF | TRBD2 | 16 | TRBJ2-3 | TRBV11-3 | -
TGTGCCAGCAGCATAAATTCACCCCTCCACTTT | CASSINSPLHF | - | 11 | TRBJ1-6 | TRBV7-8 | -
TGTGCCAGCAGTGAGGGCCCCAGCACAGATACGCAGTATTTT | CASSEGPSTDTQYF | - | 14 | TRBJ2-3 | TRBV6-1 | few
TGTGCCAGCAGGACCCCGACAGGGGCGGGATCCAACTATGGCTACACCTTC | CASRTPTGAGSNYGYTF | TRBD1 | 17 | TRBJ1-2 | TRBV28 | -
TGTGCCAGCTCACCAGCGGGAAATTCACCCCTCCACTTT | CASSPAGNSPLHF | - | 13 | TRBJ1-6 | TRBV18 | -
TGTGCCAGCAGTTCAACAGGGGCGAGAAACATTCAGTACTTC | CASSSTGARNIQYF | TRBD1 | 14 | TRBJ2-4 | TRBV6-2/TRBV6-3 | -
TGTGCCAGCAGTACCCAGACAGGGTTTAATGAGCAGTTCTTC | CASSTQTGFNEQFF | TRBD1 | 14 | TRBJ2-1 | TRBV25-1 | few
TGCGCCAGCAGCGAGCGGGAGGTCCACGAGCAGTACTTC | CASSEREVHEQYF | TRBD2 | 13 | TRBJ2-7 | TRBV5-1 | -